The rows below give T cell receptor beta chains drawn from one sample of a study of blood T cells in healthy people across ages. TCRdb re-derived calls from the 5' RACE reads in MiXCR, one entry per CDR3 protein. The sample has about 1,400,000 distinct CDR3 sequences, 55% to 75% seen once; the top ten hold over 5%. Source material: blood. The receptors shown here come from a man younger than 35 in good health. CDR3s include the opening cysteine and the closing phenylalanine or tryptophan. D genes are given only for firm matches. For some rows the clone size is stated as once, few or many, or as a class when expanded; others skip it.

D: TRBD1
length: 14
size: NA
V: TRBV20-1
J: TRBJ1-2
CDR3: CSATGTGGNYGYTF
DNA: TGCAGTGCAACCGGGACAGGGGGGAACTATGGCTACACCTTC

D: TRBD2
length: 15
size: few
V: TRBV27
J: TRBJ2-1
CDR3: CASSLLAGANNEQFF
DNA: TGTGCCAGCAGTTTATTAGCGGGGGCCAACAATGAGCAGTTCTTC

D: NA
length: 16
size: NA
V: TRBV7-2
J: TRBJ2-4
CDR3: CASSKDRGIAKNIQYF
DNA: TGTGCCAGCAGCAAGGACCGTGGGATAGCCAAAAACATTCAGTACTTC

D: NA
length: 13
size: NA
V: TRBV29-1
J: TRBJ1-1
CDR3: CSVDKLLNTEAFF
DNA: TGCAGCGTTGACAAACTGCTAAACACTGAAGCTTTCTTT

D: NA
length: 12
size: NA
V: TRBV5-1
J: TRBJ2-5
CDR3: CASSLVHNEQYF
DNA: TGCGCCAGCAGCTTGGTTCACAATGAGCAGTACTTC

D: TRBD2
length: 14
size: NA
V: TRBV20-1
J: TRBJ2-3
CDR3: CSAGLAGDTDTQYF
DNA: TGCAGTGCAGGACTAGCGGGGGACACAGATACGCAGTATTTT

D: TRBD1
length: 19
size: NA
V: TRBV7-9
J: TRBJ2-6
CDR3: CASSLAAGTAKSGANVLTF
DNA: TGTGCCAGCAGCTTAGCGGCAGGGACAGCGAAGTCTGGGGCCAACGTCCTGACTTTC

D: NA
length: 14
size: NA
V: TRBV12-3/TRBV12-4
J: TRBJ2-7
CDR3: CASSDGGRSYEQYF
DNA: TGTGCCAGCAGTGATGGGGGGCGGTCCTACGAGCAGTACTTC

D: TRBD1
length: 15
size: NA
V: TRBV3-1
J: TRBJ2-7
CDR3: CASSQAPGTGPEQYF
DNA: TGTGCCAGCAGCCAGGCCCCCGGGACAGGGCCCGAGCAGTACTTC

D: TRBD1
length: 16
size: NA
V: TRBV7-9
J: TRBJ2-5
CDR3: CASSLGPGQTQETQYF
DNA: TGTGCCAGCAGCTTAGGACCGGGACAGACCCAAGAGACCCAGTACTTC

D: NA
length: 14
size: NA
V: TRBV20-1
J: TRBJ2-3
CDR3: CSASGPGFTDTQYF
DNA: TGCAGTGCTAGTGGGCCTGGCTTCACAGATACGCAGTATTTT

D: TRBD2
length: 17
size: NA
V: TRBV7-9
J: TRBJ2-5
CDR3: CASSEKRTSDPQETQYF
DNA: TGTGCCAGCAGCGAAAAGAGGACTAGCGATCCACAAGAGACCCAGTACTTC

D: TRBD1
length: 13
size: NA
V: TRBV4-2
J: TRBJ1-1
CDR3: CASSQDRDREAFF
DNA: TGTGCCAGCAGCCAAGATCGGGACAGGGAAGCTTTCTTT

D: NA
length: 15
size: NA
V: TRBV12-3/TRBV12-4
J: TRBJ2-5
CDR3: CASSLTGGVQEAQYF
DNA: TGTGCCAGCAGCCTAACAGGGGGGGTTCAAGAGGCCCAGTACTTC

D: NA
length: 15
size: few
V: TRBV7-2
J: TRBJ2-7
CDR3: CASSFQGGGSNEQYF
DNA: TGTGCCAGCAGCTTCCAAGGCGGTGGATCTAACGAGCAGTACTTC

D: TRBD1
length: 15
size: NA
V: TRBV10-1
J: TRBJ2-5
CDR3: CASSDPSGGRETQYF
DNA: TGCGCCAGCAGTGACCCATCAGGGGGCAGGGAGACCCAGTACTTC

D: NA
length: 15
size: NA
V: TRBV9
J: TRBJ2-6
CDR3: CASSDQFSGANVLTF
DNA: TGTGCCAGCAGCGACCAATTCTCTGGGGCCAACGTCCTGACTTTC

D: TRBD2
length: 15
size: few
V: TRBV5-5
J: TRBJ2-1
CDR3: CASSSGLDSYNEQFF
DNA: TGTGCCAGCAGCTCAGGACTAGACTCCTACAATGAGCAGTTCTTC

D: TRBD1
length: 15
size: NA
V: TRBV2
J: TRBJ1-2
CDR3: CASGRDRSALLDYTF
DNA: TGTGCCAGCGGACGGGACAGGTCAGCCCTCCTTGACTACACCTTC

D: TRBD1
length: 13
size: NA
V: TRBV20-1
J: TRBJ2-7
CDR3: CSAPGQGSSEQYF
DNA: TGCAGTGCCCCGGGACAGGGATCATCCGAGCAGTACTTC

D: NA
length: 17
size: NA
V: TRBV15
J: TRBJ2-3
CDR3: CATSRENPRISTDTQYF
DNA: TGTGCCACCAGCAGAGAGAACCCCAGGATTAGCACAGATACGCAGTATTTT

D: NA
length: 16
size: NA
V: TRBV6-5
J: TRBJ1-4
CDR3: CASRGKPTAYNEKLFF
DNA: TGTGCCAGCAGGGGAAAACCGACAGCGTATAATGAAAAACTGTTTTTT

D: TRBD2
length: 13
size: NA
V: TRBV20-1
J: TRBJ2-1
CDR3: CSARGLGDNEQFF
DNA: TGCAGTGCTCGGGGACTAGGGGACAATGAGCAGTTCTTC

D: NA
length: 17
size: NA
V: TRBV4-1
J: TRBJ2-1
CDR3: CASSQGALAWSYNEQFF
DNA: TGCGCCAGCAGCCAAGGCGCGCTAGCTTGGTCCTACAATGAGCAGTTCTTC

D: NA
length: 14
size: NA
V: TRBV4-2
J: TRBJ1-2
CDR3: CASSQSGVVGGYTF
DNA: TGTGCCAGCAGCCAATCCGGGGTGGTTGGTGGCTACACCTTC

D: NA
length: 15
size: NA
V: TRBV21-1
J: TRBJ2-7
CDR3: CASSTKAMGLYEQYF
DNA: TGTGCCAGCAGCACAAAAGCGATGGGACTCTACGAGCAGTACTTC

D: NA
length: 14
size: NA
V: TRBV6-5
J: TRBJ2-7
CDR3: CASSYGADFYEQYF
DNA: TGTGCCAGCAGTTACGGCGCCGACTTCTACGAGCAGTACTTC

D: TRBD2
length: 16
size: few
V: TRBV6-5
J: TRBJ2-1
CDR3: CASSYVSGKLYNEQFF
DNA: TGTGCCAGCAGTTATGTTAGCGGGAAATTGTACAATGAGCAGTTCTTC

D: NA
length: 13
size: NA
V: TRBV6-2/TRBV6-3
J: TRBJ2-1
CDR3: CASSAWGQGEQFF
DNA: TGTGCCAGCAGTGCATGGGGGCAGGGTGAGCAGTTCTTC

D: TRBD1
length: 16
size: few
V: TRBV7-8
J: TRBJ2-7
CDR3: CASSLGGQTYSYEQYF
DNA: TGTGCCAGCAGCTTAGGGGGACAGACCTACTCCTACGAGCAGTACTTC

D: NA
length: 12
size: NA
V: TRBV6-2/TRBV6-3
J: TRBJ2-1
CDR3: CASSGGHPEQFF
DNA: TGTGCCAGCAGTGGGGGACATCCAGAGCAGTTCTTC

D: TRBD1
length: 14
size: NA
V: TRBV7-9
J: TRBJ1-1
CDR3: CASRPSDRGTEAFF
DNA: TGTGCCAGCAGGCCTTCGGACAGGGGCACTGAAGCTTTCTTT

D: NA
length: 13
size: NA
V: TRBV11-2
J: TRBJ2-1
CDR3: CASRLIKKNEQFF
DNA: TGTGCCAGCAGGCTAATAAAAAAAAATGAGCAGTTCTTC

D: NA
length: 14
size: few
V: TRBV7-2
J: TRBJ1-2
CDR3: CASSPTAGGNGYTF
DNA: TGTGCCAGCAGCCCAACGGCCGGCGGTAATGGCTACACCTTC

D: TRBD2
length: 17
size: NA
V: TRBV2
J: TRBJ2-7
CDR3: CASSADWASGNEGEQYF
DNA: TGTGCCAGCAGTGCAGATTGGGCTAGCGGAAACGAGGGCGAGCAGTACTTC

D: NA
length: 15
size: NA
V: TRBV20-1
J: TRBJ1-2
CDR3: CSAPIAMEGSYGYTF
DNA: TGCAGTGCTCCCATCGCCATGGAGGGGTCATATGGCTACACCTTC

D: TRBD1
length: 17
size: NA
V: TRBV9
J: TRBJ2-1
CDR3: CASSPPELGQGRREQFF
DNA: TGTGCCAGCAGCCCCCCTGAGTTGGGACAGGGAAGACGTGAGCAGTTCTTC

D: TRBD2
length: 17
size: NA
V: TRBV4-1
J: TRBJ2-5
CDR3: CASSQIISGRDRETQYF
DNA: TGCGCCAGCAGCCAGATCATAAGCGGGAGGGATAGGGAGACCCAGTACTTC

D: NA
length: 16
size: few
V: TRBV20-1
J: TRBJ2-1
CDR3: CSAPGLEYGSYNEQFF
DNA: TGCAGTGCTCCGGGTTTAGAATATGGCTCCTACAATGAGCAGTTCTTC

D: NA
length: 12
size: NA
V: TRBV20-1
J: TRBJ2-5
CDR3: CSARSTGETQYF
DNA: TGCAGTGCTAGGTCGACAGGAGAGACCCAGTACTTC

D: TRBD2
length: 20
size: few
V: TRBV6-2/TRBV6-3
J: TRBJ2-1
CDR3: CASSYSRRTITSGPMGEQFF
DNA: TGTGCCAGCAGTTACTCGCGTCGTACTATAACTAGCGGACCGATGGGGGAGCAGTTCTTC

D: TRBD2
length: 16
size: NA
V: TRBV5-1
J: TRBJ2-5
CDR3: CASSLTSGEVGETQYF
DNA: TGCGCCAGCAGCTTGACGAGCGGGGAAGTTGGGGAGACCCAGTACTTC

D: NA
length: 14
size: NA
V: TRBV20-1
J: TRBJ1-5
CDR3: CSALERNSNQPQHF
DNA: TGCAGTGCTCTCGAGCGGAATAGCAATCAGCCCCAGCATTTT

D: TRBD2
length: 16
size: NA
V: TRBV10-3
J: TRBJ2-1
CDR3: CAAITSPLAGGREQFF
DNA: TGTGCCGCCATCACTTCGCCCTTAGCGGGGGGCCGAGAGCAGTTCTTC

D: NA
length: 14
size: NA
V: TRBV15
J: TRBJ2-7
CDR3: CATSRTGNFYEQYF
DNA: TGTGCCACCAGCAGAACCGGGAACTTTTACGAGCAGTACTTC

D: NA
length: 12
size: NA
V: TRBV2
J: TRBJ2-7
CDR3: CASIAARHEQYF
DNA: TGTGCCAGCATCGCGGCTAGACACGAGCAGTACTTC

D: NA
length: 14
size: NA
V: TRBV7-9
J: TRBJ2-7
CDR3: CATEDSNQFYEQYF
DNA: TGTGCCACCGAGGACAGCAATCAATTCTACGAGCAGTACTTC

D: NA
length: 13
size: NA
V: TRBV4-2
J: TRBJ1-1
CDR3: CASSQEGWAKAFF
DNA: TGTGCCAGCAGCCAAGAGGGTTGGGCAAAAGCTTTCTTT

D: TRBD2
length: 14
size: NA
V: TRBV10-1
J: TRBJ2-1
CDR3: CASSEGLAGVEQFF
DNA: TGCGCCAGCAGTGAGGGACTAGCGGGAGTTGAGCAGTTCTTC